The 18 T cell receptor beta chains reported below all come from one sample, sequenced in a study of cytomegalovirus exposure and HLA in healthy donors. PCR amplification relied on 60 Vbeta primers (plus 13 Jbeta primers). Data came from immunoSEQ multiplex PCR; TCRdb stores just in-frame clones and leaves some out. The table includes approximately 170,000 clones, roughly 72% detected once. The source material was PBMCs. Source of these receptors: a middle-aged man in good health and CMV-seronegative.

The rearrangement joins TRBV10-1 to TRBJ2-5; 8 nucleotides line up with TRBD1. With the DNA end fitting TRBJ2-7 better, the J assignment may be wrong. Germline V gene data show CDR1 as WNHNN and CDR2 as SYGVQD (reference sequence). The CDR3 is 14 residues long. CDR3 protein: CASSAGTGFYEQYF. The CDR3 DNA follows: TGCGCCAGCAGTGCCGGGACAGGATTCTACGAGCAGTACTTC.

V and J are TRBV23-1 and TRBJ2-7, with D hard to call. TRBV23-1 is an ORF, and what it does is uncertain. The CDR3 totals 14 residues. Trimming removed 4 bases at V and 5 bases at J, with 15 bases between. CDR3 residues: CASSPAGFFHEQYV. In nucleotides, the CDR3 is TGCGCCAGCAGTCCAGCAGGTTTTTTCCACGAGCAGTACGTC.

For this clone: The junction departs from germline at one end; a sequencing error may be responsible. The chain uses TRBV11-3 and TRBJ2-1; TRBD1 might be the D (5 bases). This CDR3 is built from 14 residues. Germline V gene data show CDR1 as SGHNT and CDR2 as YENEEA. The CDR3 loop is CASSPQGLGNGQFF. Here the CDR3 DNA reads TGTGCCAGCAGCCCCCAGGGATTGGGCAATGGGCAGTTCTTC.

The chain couples TRBV9 to TRBJ1-1; TRBD1 might be the D (5 bases). Per the germline V gene, CDR1 is SGDLS and CDR2 is YYNGEE. Trimming stripped 2 bases from V and 4 bases from J, with 12 bases between. The CDR3 is 14 residues long. CDR3 region: CASSVQGWGTEAFF. The CDR3 DNA sequence: TGTGCCAGCAGCGTTCAGGGCTGGGGCACTGAAGCTTTCTTT.

The CDR3 sequence is CASSEAGTGPHEQYF. DNA of the CDR3: TGTGCCAGCAGTGAGGCGGGGACAGGGCCCCACGAGCAGTACTTC. The chain recombines TRBV28 with TRBJ2-7; 9 bases map to TRBD1. Looked up from germline, CDR1 is MDHEN and CDR2 is SYDVKM. The CDR3 runs 15 residues. V trimming: 5 bases; J trimming: 5 bases; junction bases outside the gene matches: 10.

This clone occurred a few times. This chain uses TRBV11-2 with TRBJ2-5, with 8 positions matching TRBD2. Trimming cost V 5 bases and J 1 base; bases outside gene matches: 3. From germline, CDR1 is SGHAT and CDR2 FQNNGV. CDR3 length: 14 amino acids. The chain's CDR3 is CASSPGGAQETQYF. The CDR3 nucleotides read TGTGCCAGCAGCCCCGGGGGGGCCCAAGAGACCCAGTACTTC.

The V call is TRBV18, the J call TRBJ1-2; TRBD1 might be the D (6 bases). CDR1 and CDR2 (germline): KGHSH, LQKENI. This CDR3 is built from 18 residues. The ends were cut back, 3 bases at V and 8 bases at J, with 28 bases in the middle. The CDR3 reads CASSPPTGTKGPLPGYTF. The CDR3 coding sequence is TGTGCCAGCTCACCTCCAACCGGGACAAAGGGACCCCTCCCCGGCTACACCTTC. Drawing the rest from reference TRBV18 and TRBJ1-2, the complete variable domain is NAGVMQNPRHLVRRRGQEARLRCSPMKGHSHVYWYRQLPEEGLKFMVYLQKENIIDESGMPKERFSAEFPKEGPSILRIQQVVRGDSAAYFCASSPPTGTKGPLPGYTFGSGTRLTVV.

The chain has TRBV2 and TRBJ2-3, with a weak D call TRBD2 (6 bases). Trimming pared 7 bases from V and 0 bases from J, leaving 14 bases between. The CDR3 runs to 15 residues. CDR1 SNHLY and CDR2 FYNNEI come from the germline V gene. For the CDR3, the DNA is TGTGCCAGCACCAGGGACTGGACTAGCACAGATACGCAGTATTTT. Protein product: CASTRDWTSTDTQYF.

The chain links TRBV7-8 to TRBJ1-1, with D tentatively TRBD1 (6 bases). The germline gives CDR1 SGHVS, CDR2 FQNEAQ. CDR3 length equals 16 residues. The germline V and J ends were trimmed by 4 bases and 4 bases, with 19 bases remaining between them. The CDR3 protein is CASSSKGGARGTEAFF. The DNA of the CDR3 is TGTGCCAGCAGCTCAAAGGGGGGGGCGCGTGGCACTGAAGCTTTCTTT.

V and J are TRBV5-6 and TRBJ1-1; perhaps TRBD1 as D (6 bases). V gave up 7 bases and J gave up 4 bases, with 14 bases separating them. The germline CDR1 and CDR2 sequences are SGHDT and YYEEEE. The CDR3 has 13 amino acids. The CDR3 DNA is TGTGCCAGCGCAGGGGCCACGGGCACTGAAGCTTTCTTT. Translated, it gives CASAGATGTEAFF.

In its sample, this clone was seen a few times. J is TRBJ1-5 and V is TRBV11-3; 9 bases fit TRBD1. Germline V gene sequence: CDR1 SGHNT, CDR2 YENEEA. Trimming cost V 1 base and J 4 bases; bases outside gene matches: 5. The CDR3 loop spans 16 amino acids. The chain's CDR3 is CASSLATGGENQPQHF. The CDR3 region has the DNA TGTGCCAGCAGCTTAGCCACAGGGGGCGAGAATCAGCCCCAGCATTTT. Based on the CDR3 plus reference TRBV11-3 and TRBJ1-5, the full variable domain is EAGVVQSPRYKIIEKKQPVAFWCNPISGHNTLYWYLQNLGQGPELLIRYENEEAVDDSQLPKDRFSAERLKGVDSTLKIQPAELGDSAVYLCASSLATGGENQPQHFGDGTRLSIL.

This clone has only a few counts. This chain connects TRBV27 to TRBJ2-7, with D maybe TRBD2 (6 bases). CDR3 length: 17 amino acids. Germline V lookup: CDR1 MNHEY, CDR2 SMNVEV (reference sequence). V lost 2 bases and J lost 1, with 18 bases in between. CDR3 loop: CASSLKVGTPISYEQYF. CDR3 sequence (DNA): TGTGCCAGCAGTTTAAAGGTGGGGACTCCTATTTCCTACGAGCAGTACTTC.

The V and J genes are TRBV7-3 and TRBJ1-5; no clear D gene. CDR3 length equals 15 residues. V was trimmed by 5 bases and J by 0 bases, leaving 11 bases between them. Germline V gives CDR1 SGHTA, CDR2 FQGTGA. Here the CDR3 DNA reads TGTGCCAGCAGCGAACAGCCTTATAGCAATCAGCCCCAGCATTTT. Translation: CASSEQPYSNQPQHF.

The V gene is TRBV10-2, the J gene TRBJ1-1, with TRBD1 identical over 9 bases. The V gene's germline CDR1 is WSHSY and CDR2 SAAADI. V dropped 3 bases and J dropped 4; count of bases not matched to a gene: 6. The CDR3 totals 15 residues. The CDR3 bases are TGCGCCAGCAGTGACCCGGACAGGGGTTCCACTGAAGCTTTCTTT. Encoded protein: CASSDPDRGSTEAFF.

The V gene is TRBV18, the J gene TRBJ2-3, with D possibly matching TRBD2 (6 bases). The germline V gene has CDR1 KGHSH and CDR2 LQKENI. Trimming cost V 2 bases and J 0 bases, with 9 bases left between them. The CDR3 contains 15 residues. The CDR3 DNA is TGTGCCAGCTCACCAATCGCGGGAAGCACAGATACGCAGTATTTT. Its protein is CASSPIAGSTDTQYF. The entire variable domain, with the rest obtained from reference TRBV18 and TRBJ2-3, is as follows: NAGVMQNPRHLVRRRGQEARLRCSPMKGHSHVYWYRQLPEEGLKFMVYLQKENIIDESGMPKERFSAEFPKEGPSILRIQQVVRGDSAAYFCASSPIAGSTDTQYFGPGTRLTVL.

The chain links TRBV13 to TRBJ2-3, with TRBD1 identical over 7 bases. The germline CDR1 and CDR2 sequences are PRHDT and FYEKMQ (reference sequence). The CDR3 has 14 residues. V was clipped by 5 bases and J by 5 bases; unmatched bases: 7. CDR3 residues: CASSQGDSVDTQYF. CDR3 DNA sequence: TGTGCCAGCAGCCAGGGGGACAGTGTAGATACGCAGTATTTT.

The DNA of the CDR3 is TGTGCCAGCAGAACAGGGGACCAGTCCTATGGCTACACCTTC. Protein: CASRTGDQSYGYTF. The V call is TRBV6-1, the J call TRBJ1-2; 7 nucleotides line up with TRBD1. Trimming took 6 bases from V and 4 from J; bases not matched to a gene: 8. CDR3 length equals 14 residues. CDR1 and CDR2 (germline): MNHNS, SASEGT.

CDR3 loop: CASSLTGGLYNEQFF. As DNA, the CDR3 is TGTGCCAGCAGCTTGACAGGGGGTCTTTACAATGAGCAGTTCTTC. The chain combines TRBV5-8 with TRBJ2-1, with 8 bases lining up with TRBD1. Germline V gene lookup returns CDR1 SGHTS and CDR2 YDEGEE. V trimming: 1 base; J trimming: 4 bases; junction bases outside the gene matches: 4. The CDR3 consists of 15 residues.